The 23 T cell receptor beta chains in this list originate from one sample, sequenced in a study of high-grade serous ovarian cancer treatment subgroups. Tumor samples were taken before definitive surgery or chemotherapy. Sequenced by immunoSEQ multiplex PCR; TCRdb stores in-frame clones only, minus some. The repertoire holds about 36,000 clones, with roughly three quarters as singletons. The specimen sequenced was tumor tissue. The source is a human donor with high-grade serous ovarian cancer.

V gene TRBV5-1 combines with J gene TRBJ2-3; unclear D gene. V was pared by 0 bases and J by 2 bases, with 10 bases between. In germline, CDR1 is SGHRS, CDR2 YFSETQ. This CDR3 is built from 15 residues. CDR3 nucleotide sequence: TGCGCCAGCAGCTTGGCCGAGCAGGACACAGATACGCAGTATTTT. Protein product: CASSLAEQDTDTQYF.

Only a few counts were recorded for this clone. The V call is TRBV27, the J call TRBJ2-3; perhaps TRBD1 as D (5 bases). Trimming stripped 5 bases from V and 4 bases from J, with 10 bases between. This CDR3 region has 13 residues. Germline CDR1 is MNHEY and CDR2 is SMNVEV (reference sequence). CDR3 DNA sequence: TGTGCCAGCAGTGCCCAGGGATCAGATACGCAGTATTTT. It yields the protein CASSAQGSDTQYF.

V is TRBV5-1 and J is TRBJ2-3; unclear D gene. Germline CDR1 is SGHRS and CDR2 is YFSETQ. Trimming took off 7 bases at V and 0 bases at J, with 9 bases between the two ends. The CDR3 runs 13 residues. The CDR3 DNA reads as TGCGCCAGCTCCGAGGCTAGCACAGATACGCAGTATTTT. As protein: CASSEASTDTQYF.

J is TRBJ2-1 and V is TRBV7-3; 10 nucleotides line up with TRBD2. The V gene's germline CDR1 is SGHTA and CDR2 FQGTGA. V lost 5 bases to trimming and J lost 7 bases; unmatched junction nucleotides: 8. There are 15 residues in the CDR3. The CDR3 bases are TGTGCCAGCAGCCCTTCTAGCGGGAGTAGAAATGAGCAGTTCTTC. Residues: CASSPSSGSRNEQFF.

The CDR3 is CASSPSISSGRAHEQFF. The CDR3 bases are TGTGCCAGCTCACCAAGCATTTCTAGCGGGAGGGCTCATGAGCAGTTCTTC. V gene TRBV18 combines with J gene TRBJ2-1, with 12 bases matching TRBD2. The V gene end was trimmed by 2 bases and the J gene end by 8 bases; junction bases not matched to a gene: 10. Germline V CDR1 and CDR2: KGHSH, LQKENI. The length of the CDR3 is 17 residues.

The sample holds a few counts of this clone. This sequence joins TRBV6-6 and TRBJ2-7, with D possibly TRBD1 on 6 matching bases. Trimming removed 5 bases from V and 6 bases from J, with 17 bases in between. CDR3 length: 14 residues. CDR1 MNHNY and CDR2 SVGAGI come from the germline V gene (reference sequence). The CDR3: CASSRQEPGVEQYF. In DNA, the CDR3 is TGTGCCAGCAGTAGACAGGAGCCAGGGGTCGAGCAGTACTTC.

The CDR3 coding sequence is TGTGCCAGCAGCCTAAGGGACCCCAGGGGCAATGAGCAGTTCTTC. This sequence encodes CASSLRDPRGNEQFF. This chain uses TRBV27 with TRBJ2-1; D possibly corresponds to TRBD1 (6 bases). CDR3 length: 15 residues. Germline V gives CDR1 MNHEY, CDR2 SMNVEV (reference sequence). With 6 bases removed from V and 6 bases from J, the gap between germline ends came to 18 bases.

The CDR3 DNA reads as TGTGCCAGCAGCTTACCGGCCGGGGTGACGAACACCGGGGAGCTGTTTTTT. As protein: CASSLPAGVTNTGELFF. This sequence joins TRBV7-9 and TRBJ2-2, with a possible D match to TRBD2 (5 bases). Trimming shortened V by 2 bases and J by 0 bases, and 13 bases separated the two germline ends. Germline CDR1 and CDR2: SEHNR and FQNEAQ (reference sequence). The length of the CDR3 is 17 residues.

The V and J genes are TRBV4-3 and TRBJ2-3; possibly TRBD1 or TRBD2 for D (5 bases each). The ends were cut back, 2 bases at V and 2 bases at J, with 17 bases in the middle. CDR3 size: 17 residues. CDR1 is LGHNA and CDR2 is YSLEER in the germline V gene. CDR3 protein: CASSQFVRGATTDTQYF. As DNA, the CDR3 is TGCGCCAGCAGCCAATTTGTAAGGGGAGCCACCACAGATACGCAGTATTTT.

This clone was counted a single time. The V and J genes are TRBV11-3 and TRBJ2-3, with D perhaps matching TRBD1 (5 bases). Germline V gives CDR1 SGHNT, CDR2 YENEEA. The CDR3 has 13 residues. V lost 7 bases to trimming and J lost 0 bases, with 8 bases between them. The CDR3 protein is CASKTASTDTQYF. The CDR3 nucleotides read TGTGCCAGCAAGACAGCTAGCACAGATACGCAGTATTTT.

The gene calls are TRBV6-5 and TRBJ1-6; the D is unclear. V was shortened by 3 bases and J by 7 bases, with 13 bases between the two germline ends. Germline V gene sequence: CDR1 MNHEY, CDR2 SVGAGI. The CDR3 totals 15 residues. The CDR3 nucleotides are TGTGCCAGCAGTTATGGGCCAGGAGTCAATTCACCCCTCCACTTT. Translated, it gives CASSYGPGVNSPLHF.

The rearrangement links TRBV5-1 to TRBJ1-2; D is undetermined. Germline V gives CDR1 SGHRS, CDR2 YFSETQ. This CDR3 is 15 amino acids long. V dropped 2 bases and J dropped 8 bases, with 19 bases sitting between them. The CDR3 here is CASSFQDPISGGYTF. CDR3 nucleotide sequence: TGCGCCAGCAGCTTCCAGGATCCCATCAGTGGGGGCTACACCTTC.

The rearrangement uses TRBV5-1 and TRBJ2-3; D gene uncertain. V was pared by 4 bases and J by 2 bases, with 8 bases between. CDR3 size: 13 residues. Germline CDR1 and CDR2: SGHRS and YFSETQ. CDR3 protein: CASSPEVTDTQYF. DNA for the CDR3: TGCGCCAGCAGCCCCGAAGTCACAGATACGCAGTATTTT.

The chain links TRBV28 to TRBJ2-1; D assignment may be TRBD1 or TRBD2 (7 bases each). The CDR3 is made up of 15 amino acids. V dropped 5 bases and J dropped 5 bases, with 16 bases sitting between them. Germline CDR1 reads MDHEN; CDR2 reads SYDVKM. CDR3 bases: TGTGCCAGCAGTCGAGCGGGACAGCTAAACAATGAGCAGTTCTTC. Its protein is CASSRAGQLNNEQFF.

This chain connects TRBV7-2 to TRBJ2-7; D may be TRBD1 or TRBD2 (5 bases each). The V end was cut by 7 bases, the J end by 6 bases, with 22 bases between. The CDR3 is 15 amino acids. The germline V gene has CDR1 SGHTA and CDR2 FQGNSA. The DNA for the CDR3 is TGTGCCAGCACCCCAAGGATTTCGGGGCCGCGCGAGCAGTACTTC. Its translation is CASTPRISGPREQYF.

V gene TRBV5-1 combines with J gene TRBJ2-7, with a possible D match to TRBD2 (5 bases). Germline V gene sequence: CDR1 SGHRS, CDR2 YFSETQ. Trimming left V 2 bases short and J 12 bases short, with 21 bases between. The CDR3 has 14 amino acids. CDR3 nucleotides: TGCGCCAGCAGCTTTTCGGGGATCCAGGACCAGCCGTACTTC. Protein sequence: CASSFSGIQDQPYF.

This clone was seen just once. V is TRBV28 and J is TRBJ1-5; the match to TRBD1 covers 11 bases. Losses at the gene ends were 4 bases for V and 7 bases for J; bases not matched to a gene: 12. Germline V gene lookup returns CDR1 MDHEN and CDR2 SYDVKM. The CDR3 has 17 residues. The CDR3 protein is CASSSGQGAHGEQPQHF. DNA for the CDR3: TGTGCCAGCAGTTCAGGACAGGGGGCGCACGGAGAACAGCCCCAGCATTTT. The complete variable domain, with remaining parts taken from reference TRBV28 and TRBJ1-5, reads DVKVTQSSRYLVKRTGEKVFLECVQDMDHENMFWYRQDPGLGLRLIYFSYDVKMKEKGDIPEGYSVSREKKERFSLILESASTNQTSMYLCASSSGQGAHGEQPQHFGDGTRLSIL.

The DNA for the CDR3 is TGCGCCAGCAGCCGCTGGGGGTCTGGTTTACAGGATCACTCTGGGGCCAACGTCCTGACTTTC. Translated: CASSRWGSGLQDHSGANVLTF. V gene TRBV4-1 combines with J gene TRBJ2-6; the D gene could be TRBD1 or TRBD2 (5 bases each). The CDR3 contains 21 residues. The V end was cut by 4 bases, the J end by 0 bases, with 25 bases between. Germline assignment: CDR1 MGHRA and CDR2 YSYEKL.

This chain uses TRBV7-8 with TRBJ2-1; no reliable D call. V lost 1 base and J lost 3, with 10 bases in between. The CDR3 sequence is 15 residues long. CDR1 and CDR2 from the germline V gene are SGHVS and FQNEAQ. CDR3 in DNA: TGTGCCAGCAGCTTAGGAGCCAGAGACTACAATGAGCAGTTCTTC. Translating it yields CASSLGARDYNEQFF.

The chain has TRBV7-2 and TRBJ2-7; D unresolved. Trimming took 1 base from V and 2 from J, leaving 12 bases between them. In germline, CDR1 is SGHTA, CDR2 FQGNSA. This CDR3 has 15 residues. The CDR3 protein is CASSLDLLSAYEQYF. The CDR3, as DNA: TGTGCCAGCAGCTTAGATCTCTTATCGGCCTACGAGCAGTACTTC.

This chain joins TRBV19 and TRBJ1-5; D is undetermined. The V end was cut by 5 bases, the J end by 1 base, with 12 bases between. The CDR3 spans 15 residues. Germline assignment: CDR1 LNHDA and CDR2 SQIVND (reference sequence). Here the CDR3 reads CASSSRFLSNQPQHF. The CDR3 nucleotides read TGTGCCAGTAGTTCCCGATTCCTCAGCAATCAGCCCCAGCATTTT. Filled out from reference TRBV19 and TRBJ1-5, the complete variable domain reads DGGITQSPKYLFRKEGQNVTLSCEQNLNHDAMYWYRQDPGQGLRLIYYSQIVNDFQKGDIAEGYSVSREKKESFPLTVTSAQKNPTAFYLCASSSRFLSNQPQHFGDGTRLSIL.

In its sample, this clone was seen a few times. The J gene is TRBJ1-2, the V gene TRBV7-2; D unclear. From germline, CDR1 is SGHTA and CDR2 FQGNSA. This CDR3 comprises 14 residues. V lost 1 base and J 8 bases, leaving 14 bases between the germline ends. The CDR3 reads CASSLETHAWGYTF. The CDR3 DNA follows: TGTGCCAGCAGCTTAGAGACCCACGCTTGGGGCTACACCTTC.

The V call is TRBV7-8, the J call TRBJ1-3; D is possibly TRBD1 (6 bases). From germline, CDR1 is SGHVS and CDR2 FQNEAQ. This CDR3 is built from 14 residues. Deletions cut 1 base from V and 3 bases from J, with 7 bases between. The CDR3 region is CASSLEGVGNTIYF. DNA of the CDR3: TGTGCCAGCAGCTTAGAGGGGGTTGGAAACACCATATATTTT.